This T cell receptor beta chain was recorded in a study of technical replicates of blood from a few donors. The germline V gene encodes CDR1 SGHNT and CDR2 YENEEA. The CDR3 length is 12 residues. Trimming removed 5 bases at V and 8 bases at J, with 12 bases between. The method was immunoSEQ multiplex PCR; TCRdb's version includes in-frame clones alone and lacks a portion of them. The table shows around 72,000 clones, with around nine tenths occurring only once. The chain recombines TRBV11-3 with TRBJ1-1; possible D gene TRBD1, 6 bases. Material for sequencing was T cells isolated from PBMCs. The TCR originated in a human donor in good health. CDR3 bases: TGTGCCAGCAGCCGACAGGTTGGAGAAGCTTTCTTT. This translates into CASSRQVGEAFF.